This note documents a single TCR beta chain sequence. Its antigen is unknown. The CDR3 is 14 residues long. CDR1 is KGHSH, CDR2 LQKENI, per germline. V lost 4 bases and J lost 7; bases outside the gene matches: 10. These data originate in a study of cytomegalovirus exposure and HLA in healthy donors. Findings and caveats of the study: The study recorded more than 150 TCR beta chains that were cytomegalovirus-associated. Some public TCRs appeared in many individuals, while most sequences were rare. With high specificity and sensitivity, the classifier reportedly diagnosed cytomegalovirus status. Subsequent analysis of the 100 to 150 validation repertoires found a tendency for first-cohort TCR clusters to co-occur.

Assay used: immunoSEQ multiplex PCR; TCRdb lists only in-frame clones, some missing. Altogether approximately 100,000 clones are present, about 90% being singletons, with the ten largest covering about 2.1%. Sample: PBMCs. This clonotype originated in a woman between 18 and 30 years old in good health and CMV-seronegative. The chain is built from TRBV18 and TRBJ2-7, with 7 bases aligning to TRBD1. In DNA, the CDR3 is TGTGCCAGCTCACTGGACCAGGGGGTTGGAGAGCAGTACTTC. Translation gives CASSLDQGVGEQYF.